These T cell receptor beta chains were read from a single sample in a study of T cells in Graves' hyperthyroidism and ophthalmopathy. TCRdb re-called the multiplex PCR reads through MiXCR, storing one row per CDR3 protein. The profile shows 95,000 to 110,000 distinct CDR3 sequences, roughly 50% of them singletons. Specimen: blood. The receptors were gathered from a middle-aged man with Graves' hyperthyroidism. Each CDR3 is given with its conserved first and last residue. A D gene is named only where the DNA matches it firmly. Size tells how often a clone was seen (once, few, many) or the class of an expanded clone, and some rows leave it out.

>TRBD1|TRBV19|TRBJ1-6|.
TGTGCCTGGAGTGCTAAAGCAGGGGGCGGTAATTCACCCCTCCACTTT
CAWSAKAGGGNSPLHF
>.|TRBV25-1|TRBJ1-5|once
TGTGCCAGCAGTCCCTCCCCCCCTCGCCCCCCCAATCAGCCCCAGCATTTT
CASSPSPPRPPNQPQHF
>.|TRBV15|TRBJ2-5|.
TGTGCCACCAGCAGACGTGGTGAGCAGGATTTAAACCAAGAGACCCAGTACTTC
CATSRRGEQDLNQETQYF
>.|TRBV6-5|TRBJ1-2|once
TGTGCCAGCAGTTACGAGGCAGGCTCAGGAAACACCTTC
CASSYEAGSGNTF
>TRBD2|TRBV11-2|TRBJ2-4|few
TGTGCCAGCAGCTGGGGACTAGCGGAAAAAAACATTCAGTACTTC
CASSWGLAEKNIQYF
>.|TRBV9|TRBJ1-1|many
TGTGCCAGCAGCGTAGACAGTCAAATAACGAACACTGAAGCTTTCTTT
CASSVDSQITNTEAFF
>TRBD2|TRBV15|TRBJ2-1|.
TGTGCCACCAGCAGAGGCCCGACTAGCGGAAGCTATGAGCAGTTCTTC
CATSRGPTSGSYEQFF
>.|TRBV20-1|TRBJ2-1|many
TGCAGTGCTAGAATCTACGGGCCCCTCGGGGAGCAGTTCTTC
CSARIYGPLGEQFF
>.|TRBV11-2|TRBJ2-5|many
TGTGCCAGCAGCTCTACCGAACACCAAGAGACCCAGTACTTC
CASSSTEHQETQYF
>.|TRBV9|TRBJ2-1|many
TGTGCCAGCAGCGTAACCGGGACACGGGGGATGGATGAGCAGTTCTTC
CASSVTGTRGMDEQFF
>.|TRBV2|TRBJ1-1|many
TGTGCCAGCATGGGGGGGCCTTTGAGCACTGAAGCTTTCTTT
CASMGGPLSTEAFF
>.|TRBV6-2/TRBV6-3|TRBJ1-2|many
TGTGCCAGCAGTAACTCGGGCTATGGCTACACCTTC
CASSNSGYGYTF
>.|TRBV19|TRBJ1-1|.
TGCGCCAGTTCCTCCCAGGGTTCCACTGAAGCTTTCTTT
CASSSQGSTEAFF
>.|TRBV20-1|TRBJ2-3|many
TGCAGTGCTAGAGAAAGCACAGATACGCAGTATTTT
CSARESTDTQYF
>TRBD2|TRBV15|TRBJ2-7|.
TGTGCCACCAGCAGTTACAGCCTAGCGGAGAACTACGAGCAGTACTTC
CATSSYSLAENYEQYF
>.|TRBV24-1|TRBJ1-3|few
TGTGCCACCAGCGGCTCCGGAAACACCATATATTTT
CATSGSGNTIYF
>TRBD2|TRBV20-1|TRBJ2-5|many
TGCAGTGCTAGAGATGGGGGACTAGCTGAGACCCAGTACTTC
CSARDGGLAETQYF
>TRBD2|TRBV7-8|TRBJ2-5|.
TGTGCCAGCAGCCCTGGACTAGCGGGGGCCCAAGAGACCCAGTACTTC
CASSPGLAGAQETQYF
>TRBD2|TRBV29-1|TRBJ2-1|many
TGCAGCGCCGGGGGGGCTAGCGGCTACAATGAGCAGTTCTTC
CSAGGASGYNEQFF
>.|TRBV25-1|TRBJ2-7|.
TGTGCCAGCAGTGCTTCCGACAGATTCTACTACGAGCAGTACTTC
CASSASDRFYYEQYF
>.|TRBV2|TRBJ1-3|.
TGTGCCAGCAGGGGAGGACCGAGCTCTGGAAACACCATATATTTT
CASRGGPSSGNTIYF
>.|TRBV20-1|TRBJ1-1|.
TGCAGTGCTAGGGGGGGAGACACTGAAGCTTTCTTT
CSARGGDTEAFF
>TRBD2|TRBV29-1|TRBJ2-1|once
TGCAGCGTGTTAAGCGGGAGCTTGTACAATGAGCAGTTATTC
CSVLSGSLYNEQLF
>TRBD1|TRBV6-6|TRBJ2-7|many
TGTGCCAGCGCGTTCGGACAGGGGATATACGAGCAGTACTTC
CASAFGQGIYEQYF
>.|TRBV20-1|TRBJ2-1|many
TGCAGTGCTAGAGAGGAACTAGGGGCCCACAATGAGCAGTTCTTC
CSAREELGAHNEQFF
>.|TRBV7-9|TRBJ1-5|once
TGTGCCAGCAGGTCGCAAGGGGATCAGCCCCAGCATTTT
CASRSQGDQPQHF
>TRBD2|TRBV29-1|TRBJ2-1|.
TGCAGCGTTGAAATCTGTGCCAGCCGGGCGGGGGGGAACTACAATGAGCAGTTCTTC
CSVEICASRAGGNYNEQFF
>.|TRBV7-6|TRBJ1-3|many
TGTGCCAGCAGCTCAAGCGCGGGGCGGATCCTGCTAGGCACCATATATTTT
CASSSSAGRILLGTIYF
>.|TRBV19|TRBJ2-3|.
TGCGCCAGTAGTATGGAAGGGGGTTGGGGCACAGATACGCAGTATTTT
CASSMEGGWGTDTQYF
>TRBD2|TRBV7-8|TRBJ2-7|many
TGTGCCAGCAGCTTAGGGGGTCAAGCGGGGGGTTCCTACGAGCAGTACTTC
CASSLGGQAGGSYEQYF
>.|TRBV7-6|TRBJ2-7|.
TGTGCCAGCAGCTTAGAGGCACCCAACCGCGAGCAGTACTTC
CASSLEAPNREQYF
>TRBD2|TRBV11-2|TRBJ2-2|many
TGTGCCAGCAGCTTAGTCGCTGCGGGGGTGGGCACCGGGGAGCTGTTTTTT
CASSLVAAGVGTGELFF
>TRBD1|TRBV10-3|TRBJ1-6|.
TGTGCCATCAGTGAAGAAAGACAGGGGATCAATAATTCACCCCTCCACTTT
CAISEERQGINNSPLHF
>.|TRBV9|TRBJ2-7|many
TGTGCCAGCAGCGTAGGGGTCGGCGGGAAGGACGAGCAGTACTTC
CASSVGVGGKDEQYF
>.|TRBV20-1|TRBJ2-3|many
TGCAGTGCTATGGACCGACTACGCACAGATACGCAGTATTTT
CSAMDRLRTDTQYF
>.|TRBV29-1|TRBJ2-1|many
TGCAGCGTTGAAGTACGCGACAGCAATGAGCAGTTCTTC
CSVEVRDSNEQFF
>.|TRBV11-2|TRBJ1-5|many
TGTGCCAGCAGCTTACAGGGGAATCAGCCCCAGCATTTT
CASSLQGNQPQHF
>.|TRBV7-9|TRBJ1-1|.
TGTGCCAGCAGCTTGGTCTACACTGAAGCTTTCTTT
CASSLVYTEAFF
>.|TRBV19|TRBJ1-1|.
TGTGCCAGTGGATTGGCGTACTCTGGAAACACTGAAGCTTTCTTT
CASGLAYSGNTEAFF
>TRBD1|TRBV10-3|TRBJ2-7|.
TGTGCCATCAGTTCCGGGACAGCCTACGAGCAGTACTTC
CAISSGTAYEQYF
>.|TRBV15|TRBJ1-1|.
TGTGCCACCAGCAGAGATCCGGGGAGGGCTTCGGAAGCTTTCTTT
CATSRDPGRASEAFF
>.|TRBV6-5|TRBJ1-1|once
TGTGCTACAAAGAACACTGAAGCTTTCTTT
CATKNTEAFF
>.|TRBV20-1|TRBJ2-7|.
TGCAGTGCGTCGGGACCCAACGAGCAGTACTTC
CSASGPNEQYF
>TRBD2|TRBV9|TRBJ2-1|many
TGTGCCAGCAGCGTAGCTGTAGCGGGGGGGTACAATGAGCAGTTCTTC
CASSVAVAGGYNEQFF
>TRBD2|TRBV7-3|TRBJ2-1|.
TGTGCCACCGGGACTAGCGGGAGTTTCAATGAGCAGTTCTTC
CATGTSGSFNEQFF
>.|TRBV12-5|TRBJ2-5|many
TGTGCTAGTGGTTTGACACTTCCCCCATCGAAGACCCAGTACTTC
CASGLTLPPSKTQYF
>TRBD1|TRBV19|TRBJ1-6|.
TGTGCCAGTAGTCCGGGACAGGGGTCCTATAATTCACCCCTCCACTTT
CASSPGQGSYNSPLHF
>.|TRBV14|TRBJ1-4|many
TGTGCCAGCAGCCCATCTGGCGGTCAGGCAACTAATGAAAAACTGTTTTTT
CASSPSGGQATNEKLFF
>TRBD2|TRBV9|TRBJ2-1|many
TGTGCCAGCAGCGTAGGGCTAGCGGTAGGGAATGAGCAGTTCTTC
CASSVGLAVGNEQFF
>.|TRBV7-9|TRBJ1-2|many
TGTGCCAGCAGCTTAGAGGGGTTGGCTGGCTACACCTTC
CASSLEGLAGYTF
>.|TRBV28|TRBJ2-1|.
TGTGCCAGCAGTTTATTAGTAGGGTTCGACAATGAGCAGTTCTTC
CASSLLVGFDNEQFF
>.|TRBV5-1|TRBJ2-3|many
TGCGCCAGCAGCTCCTCGATTAGCGGCACAGATACGCAGTATTTT
CASSSSISGTDTQYF